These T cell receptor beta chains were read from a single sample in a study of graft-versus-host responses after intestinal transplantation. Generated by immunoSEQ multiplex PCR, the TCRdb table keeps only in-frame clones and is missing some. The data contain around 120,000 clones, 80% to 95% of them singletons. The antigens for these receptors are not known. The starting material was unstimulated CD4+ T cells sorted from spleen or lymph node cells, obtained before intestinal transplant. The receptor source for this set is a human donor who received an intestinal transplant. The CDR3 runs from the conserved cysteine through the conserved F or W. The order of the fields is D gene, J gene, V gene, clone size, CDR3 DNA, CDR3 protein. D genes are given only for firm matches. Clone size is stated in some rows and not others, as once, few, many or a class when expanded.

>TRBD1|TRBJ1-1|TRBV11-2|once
TGTGCCAGCAGCTCCTCGGACAGGGGGCTTTACACTGAAGCTTTCTTT
CASSSSDRGLYTEAFF
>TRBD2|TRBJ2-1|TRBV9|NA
TGTGCCAGCATCACTAGCGCATACAATGAGCAGTTCTTC
CASITSAYNEQFF
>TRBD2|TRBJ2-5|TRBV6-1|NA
TGTGCCAGTAGTGGAAGGGCTAGCGGGAGAGAGACCCAGTACTTC
CASSGRASGRETQYF
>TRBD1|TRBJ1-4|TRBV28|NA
TGTGCCAGCAGTCCCCCCGGGACAGGGTTTCGCGAACTGTTTTTT
CASSPPGTGFRELFF
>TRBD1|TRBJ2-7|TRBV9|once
TGTGCCAGCAGCGTGGACAGGGGGCACGAGCAGTACTTC
CASSVDRGHEQYF
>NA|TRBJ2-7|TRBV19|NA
TGTGCCAGTAGATGGGGCTTAAATATCTACGAGCAGTACTTC
CASRWGLNIYEQYF
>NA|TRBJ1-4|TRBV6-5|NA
TGTGCCAGCAGTCGTCAGGGGAGGGCTAATGAAAAACTGTTTTTT
CASSRQGRANEKLFF
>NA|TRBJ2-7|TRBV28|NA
TGTGCCACTGCTCCAGGGGACACCTACGAGCAGTACTTC
CATAPGDTYEQYF
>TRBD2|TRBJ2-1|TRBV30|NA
TGTGCCTGGGGGACTAGCGGGAGGTCCTACAATGAGCAGTTCTTC
CAWGTSGRSYNEQFF
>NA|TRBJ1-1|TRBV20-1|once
TGCAGTGCTCGTGGGAACACTGAAGCTTTCTTT
CSARGNTEAFF
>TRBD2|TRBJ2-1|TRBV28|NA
TGTGCCAGCAGCTCGAGGGGACTAGCCTTATTTGAGCAGTTCTTC
CASSSRGLALFEQFF
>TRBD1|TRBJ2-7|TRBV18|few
TGTGCCAGCTCACCCGAGATACAGGGGGACTACGAGCAGTACTTC
CASSPEIQGDYEQYF
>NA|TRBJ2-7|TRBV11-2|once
TGTGCCAGCAGCTTGGAGGCGACCTCCTACGAGCAGTACTTC
CASSLEATSYEQYF
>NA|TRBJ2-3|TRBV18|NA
TGTGCCAGCTCAGCAGGCACAGATACGCAGTATTTT
CASSAGTDTQYF
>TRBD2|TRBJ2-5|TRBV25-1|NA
TGTGCCAGCAGCCCCCAGACTAGCTGGTCGGAGACCCAGTACTTC
CASSPQTSWSETQYF
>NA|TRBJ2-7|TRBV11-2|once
TGTGCCAGCAGCTCGGCGAGCTACGAGCAGTACTTC
CASSSASYEQYF
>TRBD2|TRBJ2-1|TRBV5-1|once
TGCGCCAGCAGCTTGGCCGCGACTAGCGGGATGGTGGGCGATGAGCAGTTCTTC
CASSLAATSGMVGDEQFF
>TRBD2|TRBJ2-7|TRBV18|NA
TGTGCCAGCTCACCGTACCTAGCGGGAGCCGACGAGCAGTACTTC
CASSPYLAGADEQYF
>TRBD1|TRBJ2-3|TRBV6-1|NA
TGTGCCAGCGACAGGGGTACAGATACGCAGTATTTT
CASDRGTDTQYF
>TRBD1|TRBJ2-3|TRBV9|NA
TGTGCCAGCAGCCCTCAATTGCGGACAGGGGGTCGCACAGATACGCAGTATTTT
CASSPQLRTGGRTDTQYF
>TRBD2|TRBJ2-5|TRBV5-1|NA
TGCGCCAGCAGCACTAGCGGGAGTGAGACCCAGTACTTC
CASSTSGSETQYF
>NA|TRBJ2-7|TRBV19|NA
TGTGCCAGTAGTATAGTCAACGGACACCGCTACGAGCAGTACTTC
CASSIVNGHRYEQYF
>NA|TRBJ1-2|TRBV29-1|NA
TGCAGCGTCGGGATTGTGGGTCTGAACTATGGCTACACCTTC
CSVGIVGLNYGYTF
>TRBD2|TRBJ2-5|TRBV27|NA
TGTGCCAGCAGTTTAGACGCGGGGAGGGGGACCCAGTACTTC
CASSLDAGRGTQYF
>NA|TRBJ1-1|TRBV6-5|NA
TGTGCCAGCCAGGGTAACACTGAAGCTTTCTTT
CASQGNTEAFF
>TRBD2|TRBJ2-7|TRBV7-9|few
TGTGCCAGCAGCCTGCGCAAGGCGGGAGCCATCTACGAGCAGTACTTC
CASSLRKAGAIYEQYF